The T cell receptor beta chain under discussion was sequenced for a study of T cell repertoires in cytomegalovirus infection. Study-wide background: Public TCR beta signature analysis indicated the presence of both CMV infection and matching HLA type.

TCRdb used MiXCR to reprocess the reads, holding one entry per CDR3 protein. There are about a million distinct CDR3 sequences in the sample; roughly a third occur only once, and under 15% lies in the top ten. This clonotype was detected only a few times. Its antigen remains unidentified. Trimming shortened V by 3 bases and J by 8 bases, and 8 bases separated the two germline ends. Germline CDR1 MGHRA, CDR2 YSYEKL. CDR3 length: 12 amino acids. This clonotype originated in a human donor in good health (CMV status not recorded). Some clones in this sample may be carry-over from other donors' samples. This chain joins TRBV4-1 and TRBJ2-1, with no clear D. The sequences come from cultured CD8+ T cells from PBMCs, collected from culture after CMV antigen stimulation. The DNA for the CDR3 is TGCGCCAGCAGCCAGAAGAGGCATGAGCAGTTCTTC. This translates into CASSQKRHEQFF.